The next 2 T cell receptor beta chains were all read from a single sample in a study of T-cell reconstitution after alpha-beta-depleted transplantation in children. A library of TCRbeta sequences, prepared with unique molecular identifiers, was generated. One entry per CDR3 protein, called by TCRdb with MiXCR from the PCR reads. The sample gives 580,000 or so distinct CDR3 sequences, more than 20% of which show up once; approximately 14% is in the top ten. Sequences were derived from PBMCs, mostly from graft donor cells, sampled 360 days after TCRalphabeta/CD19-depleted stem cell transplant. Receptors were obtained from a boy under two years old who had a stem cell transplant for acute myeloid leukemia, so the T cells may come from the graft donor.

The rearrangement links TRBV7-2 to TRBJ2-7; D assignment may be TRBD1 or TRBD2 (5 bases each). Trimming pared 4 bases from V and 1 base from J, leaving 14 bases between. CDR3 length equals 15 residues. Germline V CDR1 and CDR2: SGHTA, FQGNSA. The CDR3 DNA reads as TGTGCCAGCAGCTCCACCGGGACGGTATCCTACGAGCAGTACTTC. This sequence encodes CASSSTGTVSYEQYF.

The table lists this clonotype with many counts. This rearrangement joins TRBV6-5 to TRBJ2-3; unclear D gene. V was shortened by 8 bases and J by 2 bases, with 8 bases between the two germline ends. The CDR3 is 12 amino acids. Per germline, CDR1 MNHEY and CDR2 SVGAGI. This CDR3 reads CASGDLTDTQYF. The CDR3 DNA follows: TGTGCCAGCGGGGATCTCACAGATACGCAGTATTTT.